This T cell receptor (beta chain) was observed in a study of T cell clonotyping in hematopoietic cell transplantation. Study results and limitations: At the given depth, recipient repertoires were over 95% de novo clonotypes. No sorting was done, leaving CD4 and CD8 contributions mixed.

Recipient blood drawn about 28 days pretransplant and days 30, 100, 180 after. Generated by immunoSEQ multiplex PCR, the TCRdb table keeps only in-frame clones and is missing some. The sample lists roughly 8,400 clones; roughly 93% were seen once. In the case of this clone: Its antigen is not identified.

V shed 3 bases, J shed 7 bases, and the junction held 5 bases outside the gene matches. Germline V gene sequence: CDR1 SGHKS, CDR2 YYEKEE (reference sequence). CDR3 size: 14 residues. The origin of this receptor is a male patient aged 45-60 years who had an allogeneic stem cell transplant from a related donor, so T cells may come from the graft donor. Some clones in this sample may be carry-over from other donors' samples. The chain combines TRBV5-5 with TRBJ1-5, with 9 bases matching TRBD1. This sample comprised PBMCs, obtained 100 days after allogeneic stem cell transplant. In nucleotides, the CDR3 is TGTGCCAGCAGCTCAACAGGGGGCAGGCAGCCCCAGCATTTT. Translation: CASSSTGGRQPQHF.